Listed below are T cell receptor beta chains from one sample, sequenced in a study of cytomegalovirus exposure and HLA in healthy donors. Assay: immunoSEQ multiplex PCR; the TCRdb copy retains only in-frame clones and omits some. The profile shows under 200,000 clones, over 80% of them singletons. Sequenced input: PBMCs. The receptor source for this set is a male donor in good health and CMV-seropositive. Each CDR3 is given with its conserved first and last residue. A D gene is named only where the DNA matches it firmly. Part of the rows lack a size; the others show once, few, many or a class for expanded clones.

clone_size j_call v_call d_call cdr3_nt cdr3_aa
few TRBJ2-7 TRBV5-1 - TGCGCCAGCAGCTTGGGACAGGCAGGCGAGCAGTACTTC CASSLGQAGEQYF
once TRBJ2-3 TRBV2 - TGTGCCAGCAGTGAACTGGATACGCAGTATTTT CASSELDTQYF
few TRBJ1-1 TRBV6-6 TRBD1 TGTGCCAGCGGGCGACAGGGGGCGAGAACTGAAGCTTTCTTT CASGRQGARTEAFF
- TRBJ2-1 TRBV5-5 TRBD2 TGTGCCAGCAGCTTGAGGCGGGAGTATGACAATGAGCAGTTCTTC CASSLRREYDNEQFF
- TRBJ2-3 TRBV9 TRBD1 TGTGCCAGCAGCTCCGGGACAGGGGCCAGCACAGATACGCAGTATTTT CASSSGTGASTDTQYF
- TRBJ2-3 TRBV7-9 TRBD2 TGTGCCAGCAGCTTGCTAGCGGGAGAGACAGATACGCAGTATTTT CASSLLAGETDTQYF
once TRBJ1-4 TRBV19 - TGTGCCAGTACACTGACGAGGGATGAAAAACTGTTTTTT CASTLTRDEKLFF
- TRBJ2-3 TRBV4-2 - TGTGCCAGCAGCGATAGCGGGACAGGGATGGGAGATACGCAGTATTTT CASSDSGTGMGDTQYF
- TRBJ1-4 TRBV7-9 - TGTGCCAGCAGCTTAGGGGTAGGAGTCGAAAAACTGTTTTTT CASSLGVGVEKLFF
- TRBJ2-7 TRBV5-5 TRBD2 TGTGCCAGCAGCTTGGATCGACTAGCGGGATATTACGAGCAGTACTTC CASSLDRLAGYYEQYF
- TRBJ2-2 TRBV11-3 - TGTGCCAGCAGCTTACGTGCGGACTTTGGCGGGGAGCTGTTTTTT CASSLRADFGGELFF
- TRBJ2-5 TRBV7-9 - TGTGCCAGCAGCGGGCGGGGCCCCAAGGAGACCCAGTACTTC CASSGRGPKETQYF
- TRBJ1-3 TRBV11-2 - TGTGCCAGCAGCTTATCCTTATCTGGAAACACCATATATTTT CASSLSLSGNTIYF
- TRBJ2-5 TRBV27 TRBD1 TGTGCCAGCAGTTTCTTAGGGGGCGCAGAGACCCAGTACTTC CASSFLGGAETQYF
- TRBJ2-7 TRBV2 TRBD2 TGTGCCAGCACGCGGACTAGCGGGGACGAGCAGTACTTC CASTRTSGDEQYF
few TRBJ2-7 TRBV18 TRBD2 TGTGCCAGCTCACCACTTGCGGGAGCGCTTTTCAACGAGCAGTACTTC CASSPLAGALFNEQYF
- TRBJ2-4 TRBV28 - TGTGCCAGCAAAAGGCAGGAGGCCCTTCAGTACTTC CASKRQEALQYF
- TRBJ2-1 TRBV19 TRBD1 TGTGCCAGTAGTCCCCGGACAGGGGGTATTGAGCAGTTCTTC CASSPRTGGIEQFF
- TRBJ2-7 TRBV18 - TGTGCCAGCTCACCTCTGGGGTTTGGCGGGAAGGCCCACGAGCAGTACTTC CASSPLGFGGKAHEQYF
- TRBJ2-7 TRBV29-1 TRBD1 TGCAGCGTTCCCTCCCGGACAGGGCCCCCCTACGAGCAGTACTTC CSVPSRTGPPYEQYF
- TRBJ2-2 TRBV7-3 - TGTGCCAGCAGTCAGGGTAGGGACACCGGGGAGCTGCTTTTT CASSQGRDTGELLF
few TRBJ1-1 TRBV7-9 - TGTTCCAGCAGCTTGGAGGGTGGCACTGAAGCTTTCTTT CSSSLEGGTEAFF
- TRBJ2-5 TRBV5-1 TRBD2 TGCGCCAGCACGGCGGGAGGGCCGCGCGGAGAGACCCAGTACTTC CASTAGGPRGETQYF
- TRBJ2-3 TRBV13 - TGTGCCAGCAGCACTTCCGGGACAACTAGCACAGATACGCAGTATTTT CASSTSGTTSTDTQYF
- TRBJ1-3 TRBV19 - TGTGCCAGTGGTCAGACGGGACAATTTGGAAACACCATATATTTT CASGQTGQFGNTIYF
- TRBJ2-1 TRBV2 - TGTGCCAGCAGTGAAAGACAGTACAATGAGCAGTTCTTC CASSERQYNEQFF
- TRBJ2-7 TRBV5-1 TRBD1 TGCGCCAGCAGCCCGGCCCAAGACAGGGGCTCCTACGAGCAGTACTTC CASSPAQDRGSYEQYF
few TRBJ2-1 TRBV4-2 TRBD2 TGTGCCAGCAGCCAAATAACTAGCGGGAGCTCCTACAATGAGCAGTTCTTC CASSQITSGSSYNEQFF
- TRBJ1-1 TRBV4-2 - TGTGCCAGCAGCCAGCCGACAGAGAACACTGAAGCTTTCTTT CASSQPTENTEAFF
few TRBJ2-6 TRBV19 - TGTGCCAGTAGTATAGATCAGGGGACAGGGGCCAACGTCCTGACTTTC CASSIDQGTGANVLTF
- TRBJ2-7 TRBV27 - TGTGCCAGCAGGTTAAACAGGGCTATCTACGAGCAGTACTTC CASRLNRAIYEQYF
- TRBJ1-1 TRBV2 - TGTGCCAGCAACATGGCGGGGAAAGGTGAAGCTTTCTTT CASNMAGKGEAFF
- TRBJ2-3 TRBV27 - TGTGCCAGCAGTTTAAGGAGGGGCACAGATACGCAGTATTTT CASSLRRGTDTQYF
- TRBJ2-7 TRBV7-6 - TGTGCCAGCAGCTTAGGAGTGACAGGTCCTCACGAGCAGTACTTC CASSLGVTGPHEQYF
- TRBJ2-7 TRBV2 TRBD1 TGTGCCAGCAGACTGACAGGGTTGCCCTACGAGCAGTACTTC CASRLTGLPYEQYF
- TRBJ2-7 TRBV7-2 TRBD2 TGTGCCAGCAGCTTAGAACTAGCGGCCTCCTACGAGCAGTACTTC CASSLELAASYEQYF
- TRBJ2-1 TRBV6-1 - TGTGCCAGCAGCGGGGACTGGAACAATGAGCAGTTCTTC CASSGDWNNEQFF
- TRBJ2-1 TRBV7-9 - TGTGCCAGCAAGGGCGGGACAGAATACAATGAGCAGTTCTTC CASKGGTEYNEQFF
- TRBJ2-7 TRBV13 - TGTGCCAGCAGCCCTGGGGGGGGGCGGCAGTACTTC CASSPGGGRQYF
few TRBJ1-2 TRBV5-4 - TGTGCCAGCAGCTTAATTGACACAGGCTACACCTTC CASSLIDTGYTF
- TRBJ2-5 TRBV13 TRBD1 TGTGCCAGCAGCGGAAGGGACAGGGCGGAGACCCAGTACTTC CASSGRDRAETQYF
- TRBJ2-3 TRBV7-9 TRBD1 TGTGCCAGCAGCGTGGACAGGCGGAGAGCAGATACGCAGTATTTT CASSVDRRRADTQYF
- TRBJ2-4 TRBV28 TRBD2 TGTGCCAGCAGTTTAGGGGCGGGAGGGCTACTAGCCAAAAACATTCAGTACTTC CASSLGAGGLLAKNIQYF
- TRBJ2-7 TRBV5-1 TRBD1 TGCGCCAGCAGCTTGGCGGCAGGGGGTGGCGAGCAGTACTTC CASSLAAGGGEQYF
- TRBJ2-7 TRBV5-1 TRBD2 TGCGCCAGCAGCGCGGGACTAGCGGGGGGGGCCTACGAGCAGTACTTC CASSAGLAGGAYEQYF